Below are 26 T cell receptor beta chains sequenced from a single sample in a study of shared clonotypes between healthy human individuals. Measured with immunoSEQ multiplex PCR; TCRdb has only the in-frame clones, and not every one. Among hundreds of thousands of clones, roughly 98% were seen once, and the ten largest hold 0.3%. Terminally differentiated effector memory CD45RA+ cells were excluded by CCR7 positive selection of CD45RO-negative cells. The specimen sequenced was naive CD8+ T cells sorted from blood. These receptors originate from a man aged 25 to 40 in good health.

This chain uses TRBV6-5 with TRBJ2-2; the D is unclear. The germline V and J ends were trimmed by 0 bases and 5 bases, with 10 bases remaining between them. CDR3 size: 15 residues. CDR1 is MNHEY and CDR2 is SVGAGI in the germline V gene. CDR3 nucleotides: TGTGCCAGCAGTTACTCATTTGGGGAAACCGGGGAGCTGTTTTTT. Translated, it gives CASSYSFGETGELFF.

CDR3 nucleotide sequence: TGCAGCGTGAGAAGGATGGGGACAGAGACCTACGAGCAGTACTTC. This codes for CSVRRMGTETYEQYF. This rearrangement joins TRBV29-1 to TRBJ2-7; 7 bases align to TRBD1. The CDR3 has 15 amino acids. V dropped 6 bases and J dropped 2; count of bases not matched to a gene: 13. Germline lookup yields CDR1 SQVTM and CDR2 ANQGSEA.

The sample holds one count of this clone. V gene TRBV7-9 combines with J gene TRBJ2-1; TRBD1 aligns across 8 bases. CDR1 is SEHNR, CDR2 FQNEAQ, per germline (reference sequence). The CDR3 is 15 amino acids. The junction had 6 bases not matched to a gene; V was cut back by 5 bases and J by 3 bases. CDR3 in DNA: TGTGCCAGCAGCCCCGGGACAGGAGACTACAATGAGCAGTTCTTC. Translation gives CASSPGTGDYNEQFF.

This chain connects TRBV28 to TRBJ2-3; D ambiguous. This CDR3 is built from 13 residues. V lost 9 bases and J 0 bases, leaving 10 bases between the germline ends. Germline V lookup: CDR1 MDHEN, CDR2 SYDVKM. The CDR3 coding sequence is TGTGCCAGTTACTCGGAGAGCACAGATACGCAGTATTTT. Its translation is CASYSESTDTQYF.

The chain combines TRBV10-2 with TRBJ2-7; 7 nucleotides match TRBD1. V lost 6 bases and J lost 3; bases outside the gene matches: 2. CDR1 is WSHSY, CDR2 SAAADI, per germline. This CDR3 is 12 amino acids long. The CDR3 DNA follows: TGCGCCAGCAGGGACAGGCTCTACGAGCAGTACTTC. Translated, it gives CASRDRLYEQYF.

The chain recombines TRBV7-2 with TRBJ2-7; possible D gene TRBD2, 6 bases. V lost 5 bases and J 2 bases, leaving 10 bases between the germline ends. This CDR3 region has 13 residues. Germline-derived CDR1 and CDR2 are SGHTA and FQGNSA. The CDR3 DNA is TGTGCCAGCAGCACCCGGACTACCTACGAGCAGTACTTC. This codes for CASSTRTTYEQYF.

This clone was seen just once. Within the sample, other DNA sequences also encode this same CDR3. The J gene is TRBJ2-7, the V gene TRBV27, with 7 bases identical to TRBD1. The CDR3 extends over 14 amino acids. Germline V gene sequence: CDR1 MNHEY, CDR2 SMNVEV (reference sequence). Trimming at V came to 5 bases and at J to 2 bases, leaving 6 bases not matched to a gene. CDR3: CASSLSGTAYEQYF. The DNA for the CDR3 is TGTGCCAGCAGTCTGTCCGGGACAGCCTACGAGCAGTACTTC.

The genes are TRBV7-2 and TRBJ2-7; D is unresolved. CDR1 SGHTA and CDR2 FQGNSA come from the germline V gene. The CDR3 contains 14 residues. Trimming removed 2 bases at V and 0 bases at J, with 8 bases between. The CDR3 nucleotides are TGTGCCAGCAGCTTATACGGGCTCTCCTACGAGCAGTACTTC. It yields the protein CASSLYGLSYEQYF.

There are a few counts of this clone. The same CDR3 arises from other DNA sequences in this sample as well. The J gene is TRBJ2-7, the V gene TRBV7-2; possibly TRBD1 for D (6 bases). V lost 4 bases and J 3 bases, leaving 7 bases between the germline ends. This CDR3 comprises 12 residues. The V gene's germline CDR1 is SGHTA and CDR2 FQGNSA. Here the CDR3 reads CASSSTGYEQYF. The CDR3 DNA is TGTGCCAGCAGCTCGACAGGCTACGAGCAGTACTTC.

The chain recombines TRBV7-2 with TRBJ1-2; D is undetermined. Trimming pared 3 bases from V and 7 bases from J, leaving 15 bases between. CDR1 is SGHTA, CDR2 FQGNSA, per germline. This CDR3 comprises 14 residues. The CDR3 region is CASSFMGGLVGYTF. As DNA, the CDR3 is TGTGCCAGCAGCTTCATGGGAGGATTAGTTGGCTACACCTTC.

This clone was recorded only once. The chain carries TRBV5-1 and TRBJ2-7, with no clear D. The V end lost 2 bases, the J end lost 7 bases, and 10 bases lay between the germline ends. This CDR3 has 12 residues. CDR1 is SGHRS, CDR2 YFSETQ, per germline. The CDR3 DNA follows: TGCGCCAGCAGCTTCCAAGCTGGGGAGCAGTACTTC. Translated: CASSFQAGEQYF.

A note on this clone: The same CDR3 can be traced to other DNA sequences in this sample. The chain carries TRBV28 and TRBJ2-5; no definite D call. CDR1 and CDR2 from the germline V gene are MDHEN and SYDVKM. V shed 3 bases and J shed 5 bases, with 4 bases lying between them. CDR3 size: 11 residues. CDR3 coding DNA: TGTGCCAGCAGTTTTATGGAGACCCAGTACTTC. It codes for CASSFMETQYF. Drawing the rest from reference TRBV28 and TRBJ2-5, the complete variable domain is DVKVTQSSRYLVKRTGEKVFLECVQDMDHENMFWYRQDPGLGLRLIYFSYDVKMKEKGDIPEGYSVSREKKERFSLILESASTNQTSMYLCASSFMETQYFGPGTRLLVL.

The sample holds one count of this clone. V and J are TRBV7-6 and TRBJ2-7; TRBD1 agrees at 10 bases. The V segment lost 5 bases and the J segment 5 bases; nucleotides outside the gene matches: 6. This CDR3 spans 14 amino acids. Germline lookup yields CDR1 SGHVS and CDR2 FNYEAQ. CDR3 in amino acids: CASSPRDRGHEQYF. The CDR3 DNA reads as TGTGCCAGCAGCCCCCGGGACAGGGGTCACGAGCAGTACTTC.

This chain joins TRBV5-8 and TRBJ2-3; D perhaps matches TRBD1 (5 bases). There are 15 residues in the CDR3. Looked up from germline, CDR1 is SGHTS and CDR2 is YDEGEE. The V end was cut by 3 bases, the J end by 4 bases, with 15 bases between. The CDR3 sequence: CASSSYQAGPDTQYF. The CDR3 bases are TGTGCCAGCAGCTCCTACCAAGCAGGGCCAGATACGCAGTATTTT.

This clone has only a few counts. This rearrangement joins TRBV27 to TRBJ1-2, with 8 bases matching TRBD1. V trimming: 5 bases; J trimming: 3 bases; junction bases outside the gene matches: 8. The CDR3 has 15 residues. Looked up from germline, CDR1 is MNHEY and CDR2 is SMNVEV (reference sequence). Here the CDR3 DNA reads TGTGCCAGCAGTGAAATGGGACAGGTGGACTATGGCTACACCTTC. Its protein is CASSEMGQVDYGYTF.

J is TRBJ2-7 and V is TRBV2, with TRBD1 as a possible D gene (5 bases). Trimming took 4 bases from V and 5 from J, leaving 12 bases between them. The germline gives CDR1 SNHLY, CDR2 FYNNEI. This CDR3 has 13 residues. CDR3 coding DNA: TGTGCCAGCAGTGTCAGGGTCGGCCACGAGCAGTACTTC. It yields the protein CASSVRVGHEQYF.

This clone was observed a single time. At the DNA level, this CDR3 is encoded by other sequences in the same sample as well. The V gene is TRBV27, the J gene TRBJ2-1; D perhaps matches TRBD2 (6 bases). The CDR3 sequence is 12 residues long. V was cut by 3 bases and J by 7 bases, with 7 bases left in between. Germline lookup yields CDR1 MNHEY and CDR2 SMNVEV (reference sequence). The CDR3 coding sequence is TGTGCCAGCAGTTTTGGGGGGAATGAGCAGTTCTTC. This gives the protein CASSFGGNEQFF.

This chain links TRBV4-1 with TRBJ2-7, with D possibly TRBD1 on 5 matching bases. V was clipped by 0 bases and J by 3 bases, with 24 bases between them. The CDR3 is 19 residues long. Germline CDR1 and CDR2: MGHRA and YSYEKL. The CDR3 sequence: CASSQDPIARQGIDYEQYF. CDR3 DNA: TGCGCCAGCAGCCAAGATCCCATAGCCAGGCAGGGTATCGACTACGAGCAGTACTTC.

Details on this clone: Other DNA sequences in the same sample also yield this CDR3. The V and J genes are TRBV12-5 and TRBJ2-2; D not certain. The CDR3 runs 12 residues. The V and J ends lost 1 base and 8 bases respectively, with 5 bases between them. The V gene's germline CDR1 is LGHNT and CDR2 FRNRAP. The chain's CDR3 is CASGLGTGELFF. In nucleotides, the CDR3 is TGTGCTAGTGGTTTGGGTACTGGGGAGCTGTTTTTT.

CDR3 in DNA: TGTGCCAGCGGCGACAACCCAACTAATGAAAAACTGTTTTTT. Amino acid sequence: CASGDNPTNEKLFF. The chain couples TRBV7-9 to TRBJ1-4; D is unresolved. Germline loops: CDR1 SEHNR, CDR2 FQNEAQ (reference sequence). V was trimmed by 8 bases and J by 0 bases, leaving 10 bases between them. This CDR3 comprises 14 residues. Combining the CDR3 with reference TRBV7-9 and TRBJ1-4 gives the whole variable domain DTGVSQNPRHKITKRGQNVTFRCDPISEHNRLYWYRQTLGQGPEFLTYFQNEAQLEKSRLLSDRFSAERPKGSFSTLEIQRTEQGDSAMYLCASGDNPTNEKLFFGSGTQLSVL.

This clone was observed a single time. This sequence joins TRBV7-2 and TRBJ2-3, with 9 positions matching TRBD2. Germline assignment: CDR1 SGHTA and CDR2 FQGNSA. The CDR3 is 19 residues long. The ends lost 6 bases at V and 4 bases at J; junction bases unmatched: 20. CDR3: CASRIDLAGPFTSPDTQYF. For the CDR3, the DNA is TGTGCCAGCAGGATAGATCTAGCGGGGCCCTTTACTTCCCCAGATACGCAGTATTTT.

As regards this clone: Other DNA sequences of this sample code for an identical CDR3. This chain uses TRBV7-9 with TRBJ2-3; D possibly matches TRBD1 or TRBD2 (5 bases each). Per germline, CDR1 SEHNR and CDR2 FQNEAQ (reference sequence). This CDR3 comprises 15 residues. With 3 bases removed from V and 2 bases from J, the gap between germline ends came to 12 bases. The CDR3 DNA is TGTGCCAGCAGCTTGAGGGGCCGAGACACAGATACGCAGTATTTT. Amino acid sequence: CASSLRGRDTDTQYF.

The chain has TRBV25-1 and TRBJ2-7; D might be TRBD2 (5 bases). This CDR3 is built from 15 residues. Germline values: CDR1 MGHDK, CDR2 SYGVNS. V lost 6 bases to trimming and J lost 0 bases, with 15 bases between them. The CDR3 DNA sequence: TGTGCCAGCAGCCTGACTACTTTGAGCTCCTACGAGCAGTACTTC. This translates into CASSLTTLSSYEQYF.

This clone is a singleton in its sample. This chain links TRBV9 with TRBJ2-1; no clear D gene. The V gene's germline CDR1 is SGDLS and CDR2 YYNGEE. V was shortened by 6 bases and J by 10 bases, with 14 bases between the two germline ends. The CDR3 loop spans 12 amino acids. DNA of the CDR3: TGTGCCAGCACTGGTCCCTTTACGGAGCAGTTCTTC. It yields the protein CASTGPFTEQFF.

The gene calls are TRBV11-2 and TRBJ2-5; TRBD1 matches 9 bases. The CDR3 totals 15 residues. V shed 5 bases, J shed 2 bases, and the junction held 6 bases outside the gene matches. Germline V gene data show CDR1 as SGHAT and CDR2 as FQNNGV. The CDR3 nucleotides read TGTGCCAGCAGCAAGGGACAGGGTGGGCAAGAGACCCAGTACTTC. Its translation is CASSKGQGGQETQYF.

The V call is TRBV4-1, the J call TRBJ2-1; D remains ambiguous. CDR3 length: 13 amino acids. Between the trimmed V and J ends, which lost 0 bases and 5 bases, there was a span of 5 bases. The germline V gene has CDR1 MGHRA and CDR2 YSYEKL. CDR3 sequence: CASSQEAHNEQFF. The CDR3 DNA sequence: TGCGCCAGCAGCCAAGAAGCCCACAATGAGCAGTTCTTC.